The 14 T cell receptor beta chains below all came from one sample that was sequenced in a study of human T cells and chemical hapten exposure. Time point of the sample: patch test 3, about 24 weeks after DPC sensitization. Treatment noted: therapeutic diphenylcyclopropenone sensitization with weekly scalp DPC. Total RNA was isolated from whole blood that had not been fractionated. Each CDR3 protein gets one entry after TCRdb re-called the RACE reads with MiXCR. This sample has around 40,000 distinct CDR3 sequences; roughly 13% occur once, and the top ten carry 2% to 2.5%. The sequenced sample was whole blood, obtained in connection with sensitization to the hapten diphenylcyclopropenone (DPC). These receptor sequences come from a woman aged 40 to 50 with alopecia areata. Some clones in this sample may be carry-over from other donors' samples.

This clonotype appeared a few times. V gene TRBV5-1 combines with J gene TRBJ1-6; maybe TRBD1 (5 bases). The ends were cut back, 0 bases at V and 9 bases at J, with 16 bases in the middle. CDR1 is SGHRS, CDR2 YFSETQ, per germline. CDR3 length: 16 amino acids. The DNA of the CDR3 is TGCGCCAGCAGCTTGGCCGAGGGGACGGGCTCTTCACCCCTCCACTTT. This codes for CASSLAEGTGSSPLHF.

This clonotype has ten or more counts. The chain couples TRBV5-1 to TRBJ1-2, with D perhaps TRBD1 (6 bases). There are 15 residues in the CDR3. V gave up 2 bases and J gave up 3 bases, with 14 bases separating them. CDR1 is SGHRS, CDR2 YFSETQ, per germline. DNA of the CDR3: TGCGCCAGCAGCTTTGGAGGGGGTGAGGACTATGGCTACACCTTC. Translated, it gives CASSFGGGEDYGYTF.

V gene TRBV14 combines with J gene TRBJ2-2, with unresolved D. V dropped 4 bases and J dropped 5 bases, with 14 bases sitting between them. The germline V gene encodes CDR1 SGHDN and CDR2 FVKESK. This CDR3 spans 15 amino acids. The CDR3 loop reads CASSRGGDTTGELFF. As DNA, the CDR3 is TGTGCCAGCAGCCGCGGCGGAGACACTACCGGGGAGCTGTTTTTT.

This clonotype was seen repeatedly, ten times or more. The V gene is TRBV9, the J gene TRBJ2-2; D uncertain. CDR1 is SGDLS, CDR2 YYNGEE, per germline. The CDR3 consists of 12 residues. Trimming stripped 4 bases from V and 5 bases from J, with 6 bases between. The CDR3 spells CASSTKTGELFF. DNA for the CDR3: TGTGCCAGCAGCACCAAAACCGGGGAGCTGTTTTTT.

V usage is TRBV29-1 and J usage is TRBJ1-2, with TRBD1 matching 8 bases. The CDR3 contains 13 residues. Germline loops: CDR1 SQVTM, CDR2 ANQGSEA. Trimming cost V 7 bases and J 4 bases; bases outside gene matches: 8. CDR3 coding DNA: TGCAGCGCTCTACAGGGGGAAAGCTATGGCTACACCTTC. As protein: CSALQGESYGYTF. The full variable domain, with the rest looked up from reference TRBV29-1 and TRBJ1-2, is SAVISQKPSRDICQRGTSLTIQCQVDSQVTMMFWYRQQPGQSLTLIATANQGSEATYESGFVIDKFPISRPNLTFSTLTVSNMSPEDSSIYLCSALQGESYGYTFGSGTRLTVV.

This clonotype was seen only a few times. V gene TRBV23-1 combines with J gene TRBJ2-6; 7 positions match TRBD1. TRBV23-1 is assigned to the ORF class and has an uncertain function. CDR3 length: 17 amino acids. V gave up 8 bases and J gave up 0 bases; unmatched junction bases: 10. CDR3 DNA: TGCGCCAGCGTAGGGACAGCGTTTTACTCTGGGGCCAACGTCCTGACTTTC. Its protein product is CASVGTAFYSGANVLTF.

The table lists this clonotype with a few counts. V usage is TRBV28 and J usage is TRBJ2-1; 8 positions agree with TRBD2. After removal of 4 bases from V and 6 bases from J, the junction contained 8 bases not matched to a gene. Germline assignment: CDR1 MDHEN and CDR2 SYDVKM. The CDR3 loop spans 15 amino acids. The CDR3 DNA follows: TGTGCCAGCAGTTCCCCTACGGGGGGGCTCAATGAGCAGTTCTTC. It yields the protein CASSSPTGGLNEQFF.

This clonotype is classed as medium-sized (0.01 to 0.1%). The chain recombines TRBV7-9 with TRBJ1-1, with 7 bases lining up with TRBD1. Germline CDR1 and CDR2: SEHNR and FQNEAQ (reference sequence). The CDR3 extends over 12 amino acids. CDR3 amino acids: CACGRGLTEAFF. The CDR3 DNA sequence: TGTGCTTGCGGAAGGGGGCTCACTGAAGCTTTCTTT.

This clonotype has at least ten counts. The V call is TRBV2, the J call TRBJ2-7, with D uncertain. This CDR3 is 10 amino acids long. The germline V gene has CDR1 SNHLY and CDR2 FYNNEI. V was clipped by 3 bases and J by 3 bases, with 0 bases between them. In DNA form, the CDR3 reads TGTGCCAGCAGTGACTACGAGCAGTACTTC. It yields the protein CASSDYEQYF.

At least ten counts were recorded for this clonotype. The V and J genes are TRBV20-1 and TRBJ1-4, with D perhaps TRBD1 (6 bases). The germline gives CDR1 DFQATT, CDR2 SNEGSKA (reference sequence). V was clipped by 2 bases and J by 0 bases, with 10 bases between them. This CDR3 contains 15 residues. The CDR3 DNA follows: TGCAGTGCTAGAAAGGGGGGGTCAACTAATGAAAAACTGTTTTTT. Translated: CSARKGGSTNEKLFF.

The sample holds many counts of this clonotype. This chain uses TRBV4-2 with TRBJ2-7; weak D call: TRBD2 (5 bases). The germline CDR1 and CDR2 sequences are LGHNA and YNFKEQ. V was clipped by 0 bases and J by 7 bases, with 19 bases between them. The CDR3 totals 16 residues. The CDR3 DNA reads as TGTGCCAGCAGCCAAGATAGGGCGGGCGCTGGCGCGGAGCAGTACTTC. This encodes CASSQDRAGAGAEQYF.

The CDR3 spells CASSVQGAREQYF. The CDR3 DNA sequence: TGTGCCAGCAGCGTACAGGGGGCGCGGGAGCAGTACTTC. The chain employs TRBV28 and TRBJ2-7; TRBD1 matches 9 bases. CDR3 size: 13 residues. Germline V lookup: CDR1 MDHEN, CDR2 SYDVKM. With V trimmed by 6 bases and J by 7 bases, 7 bases remained unmatched. Variable domain in full (rest from reference TRBV28 and TRBJ2-7): DVKVTQSSRYLVKRTGEKVFLECVQDMDHENMFWYRQDPGLGLRLIYFSYDVKMKEKGDIPEGYSVSREKKERFSLILESASTNQTSMYLCASSVQGAREQYFGPGTRLTVT.

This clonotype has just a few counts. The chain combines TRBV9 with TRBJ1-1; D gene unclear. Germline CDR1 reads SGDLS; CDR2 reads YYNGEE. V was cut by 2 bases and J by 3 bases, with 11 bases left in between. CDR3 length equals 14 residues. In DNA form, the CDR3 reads TGTGCCAGCAGCGTCGACAACTTCGACACTGAAGCTTTCTTT. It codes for CASSVDNFDTEAFF.

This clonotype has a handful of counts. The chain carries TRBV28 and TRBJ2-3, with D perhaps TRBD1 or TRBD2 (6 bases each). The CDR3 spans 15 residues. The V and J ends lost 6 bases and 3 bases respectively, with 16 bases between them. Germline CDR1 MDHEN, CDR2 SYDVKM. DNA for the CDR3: TGTGCCAGCAGCACCAGGGGAGGCCCTACAGATACGCAGTATTTT. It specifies CASSTRGGPTDTQYF.